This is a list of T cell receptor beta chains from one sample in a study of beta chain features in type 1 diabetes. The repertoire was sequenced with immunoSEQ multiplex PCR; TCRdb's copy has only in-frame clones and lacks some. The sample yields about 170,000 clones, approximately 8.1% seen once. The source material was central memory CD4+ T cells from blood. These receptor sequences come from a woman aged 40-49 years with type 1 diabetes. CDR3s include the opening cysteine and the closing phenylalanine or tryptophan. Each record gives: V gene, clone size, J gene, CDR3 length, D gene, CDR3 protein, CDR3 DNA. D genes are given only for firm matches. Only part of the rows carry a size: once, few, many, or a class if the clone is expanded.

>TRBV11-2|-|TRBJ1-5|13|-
CASRGPVYQPQHF
TGTGCCAGCAGGGGCCCCGTTTATCAGCCCCAGCATTTT
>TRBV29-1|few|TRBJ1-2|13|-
CSVANSLSSGYTF
TGCAGCGTTGCCAACAGCCTTTCTTCTGGCTACACCTTC
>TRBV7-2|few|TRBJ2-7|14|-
CASSSSSLSGEQYF
TGTGCCAGCAGCTCCTCCTCACTTAGCGGCGAGCAGTACTTC
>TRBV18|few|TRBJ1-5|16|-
CASSGGVGSSNQPQHF
TGTGCCAGTTCGGGAGGGGTCGGGAGTAGCAATCAGCCCCAGCATTTT
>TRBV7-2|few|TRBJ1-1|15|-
CASSLNGLGSTEAFF
TGTGCCAGCAGCTTAAACGGACTCGGATCCACTGAAGCTTTCTTT
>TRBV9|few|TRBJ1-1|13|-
CASSGGSVTEAFF
TGTGCCAGCAGCGGAGGCTCAGTCACTGAAGCTTTCTTT
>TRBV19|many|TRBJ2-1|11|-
CASRRAGEQFF
TGTGCCAGTAGGCGGGCGGGGGAGCAGTTCTTC
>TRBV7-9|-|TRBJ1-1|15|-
CASSLDGTRSAEAFF
TGTGCCAGCAGCTTAGACGGGACACGGAGCGCTGAAGCTTTCTTT
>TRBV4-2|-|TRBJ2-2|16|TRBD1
CASSWRQGRGTGELFF
TGTGCCAGCAGCTGGAGACAGGGTCGGGGCACCGGGGAGCTGTTTTTT
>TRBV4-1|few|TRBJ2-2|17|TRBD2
CASSQMITSAGTGELFF
TGCGCCAGCAGCCAGATGATAACTAGCGCTGGGACCGGGGAGCTGTTTTTT